This T cell receptor (beta chain) originates from a study of T cells after yellow fever vaccination. TCRdb re-derived calls from the 5' RACE reads in MiXCR, one entry per CDR3 protein. Here the sample spans about 340,000 distinct CDR3 sequences, 3.5% to 4.5% being singletons. A word on this clonotype: The antigen is undetermined.

Broader study findings: Contaminating bulk clonotypes could be abundant in FACS-sorted repertoires. Clones that expanded after primary vaccination mostly reappeared after the booster (nearly 98% CD4, 88% CD8). Few clonotypes appeared in both CD4 and CD8 compartments.

This CDR3 is 13 amino acids long. The chain joins TRBV21-1 to TRBJ1-1; the table's TRBD1 call for D was not verified on the DNA. TRBV21-1 is classified as a pseudogene. The source material was PBMCs, sampled 5 days after the yellow fever booster vaccination. This clonotype was obtained from a man between 18 and 29 years old who received the YFV17D yellow fever vaccine. CDR3 in amino acids: CASSSTGQEEAFF. CDR3 DNA sequence: TGTGCCAGCAGCAGCACGGGACAAGAAGAAGCTTTCTTT.